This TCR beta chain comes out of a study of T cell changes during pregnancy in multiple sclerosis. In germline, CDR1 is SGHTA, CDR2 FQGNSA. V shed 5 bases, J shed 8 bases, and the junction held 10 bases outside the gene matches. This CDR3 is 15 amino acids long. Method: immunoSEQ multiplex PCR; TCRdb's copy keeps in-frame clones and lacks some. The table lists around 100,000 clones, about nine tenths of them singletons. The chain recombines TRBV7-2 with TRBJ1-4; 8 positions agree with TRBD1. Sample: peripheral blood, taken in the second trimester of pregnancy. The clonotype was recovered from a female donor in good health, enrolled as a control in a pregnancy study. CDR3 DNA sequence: TGTGCCAGCAGCCCAACCTTGGACAGGGCGGAAAAACTGTTTTTT. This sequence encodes CASSPTLDRAEKLFF.